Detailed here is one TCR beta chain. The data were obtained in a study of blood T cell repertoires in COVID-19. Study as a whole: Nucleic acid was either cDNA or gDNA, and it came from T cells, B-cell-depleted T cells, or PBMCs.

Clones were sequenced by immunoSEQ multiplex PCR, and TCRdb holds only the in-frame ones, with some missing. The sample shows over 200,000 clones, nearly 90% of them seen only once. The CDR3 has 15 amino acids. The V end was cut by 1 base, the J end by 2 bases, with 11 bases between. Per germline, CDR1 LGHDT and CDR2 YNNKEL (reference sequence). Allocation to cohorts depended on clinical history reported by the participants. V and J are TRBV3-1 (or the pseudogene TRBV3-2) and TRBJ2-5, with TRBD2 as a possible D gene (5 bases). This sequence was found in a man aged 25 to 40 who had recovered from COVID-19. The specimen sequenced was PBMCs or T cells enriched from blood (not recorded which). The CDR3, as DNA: TGTGCCAGCAGCCAAGGTCTGGTAGCGCAAGAGACCCAGTACTTC. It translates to CASSQGLVAQETQYF.